This TCR beta chain stems from a study of regulatory T cells in long-lasting Graves disease. General study findings and limits: Clonotypes that were public and shared totalled fewer than 3,500 in persistent patients versus roughly 1,000 in new patients.

Construction of TCR beta libraries relied on iRepertoire HTBI primers and on Arm-PCR targeting CDR3 regions. Each CDR3 protein gets one entry after TCRdb re-called the multiplex PCR reads with MiXCR. The data hold hundreds of thousands of distinct CDR3 sequences, with roughly a sixth observed a single time. There are many counts of this clonotype. What it recognizes is unknown. The time point was: newly diagnosed GD, antithyroid drugs for less than 3 months. Construction of the TCR library relied on RNA isolated from PBMCs. This sequence was found in a female donor with Graves disease. The source material was peripheral blood mononuclear cells (PBMCs), sampled at new diagnosis, from a patient treated with antithyroid drugs.

Here the CDR3 reads CASSAGQPNGRSPLHF. CDR3 DNA sequence: TGTGCCAGCAGTGCGGGACAGCCGAACGGGCGCTCACCCCTCCACTTT. The gene calls are TRBV2 and TRBJ1-6; 7 nucleotides agree with TRBD1. V trimming: 4 bases; J trimming: 10 bases; junction bases outside the gene matches: 13. Germline V CDR1 and CDR2: SNHLY, FYNNEI. The CDR3 length is 16 residues.